The TCR beta chain under discussion was sequenced for a study of response to subunit inactivated influenza vaccine. TCRdb used MiXCR to reprocess the RT-PCR reads, holding one entry per CDR3 protein. The sample holds more than 700,000 distinct CDR3 sequences, 21% seen once. This material consisted of PBMCs from blood, taken roughly 5 days after vaccination. The source is a man over 45 who received an inactivated influenza vaccine.

CDR3 DNA sequence: TGCGCCAGCAGCCAAGGACACAAACCCTTCTATGGCTACACCTTC. Protein product: CASSQGHKPFYGYTF. This chain joins TRBV4-3 and TRBJ1-2; no clear D. Germline values: CDR1 LGHNA, CDR2 YSLEER. V gave up 1 base and J gave up 4 bases, with 13 bases separating them. The CDR3 totals 15 residues.